Following are 15 T cell receptor beta chains from one sample sequenced in a study of blood T cell repertoires in COVID-19. Method: immunoSEQ multiplex PCR; TCRdb's copy keeps in-frame clones and lacks some. The repertoire holds approximately 180,000 clones, with around 89% as singletons. Sequenced: peripheral blood. These receptors were collected from a human donor in a cohort sampled during active COVID-19.

V and J are TRBV18 and TRBJ2-2; tentative D call: TRBD2 (6 bases). Germline V CDR1 and CDR2: KGHSH, LQKENI. V lost 6 bases, J lost 2 bases, and 19 bases lay in between. CDR3 length equals 17 residues. This CDR3 is CASSHSKEAGNTGELFF. The CDR3 DNA sequence: TGTGCCAGCTCCCACAGTAAGGAGGCGGGAAACACCGGGGAGCTGTTTTTT.

The rearrangement links TRBV20-1 to TRBJ2-5; 7 bases are shared with TRBD1. The CDR3 sequence is 13 residues long. The germline CDR1 and CDR2 sequences are DFQATT and SNEGSKA (reference sequence). With 3 bases clipped from V and 5 bases from J, the junction kept 6 bases outside the gene matches. CDR3 protein: CSASKGAGETQYF. As DNA, the CDR3 is TGCAGTGCTAGTAAGGGGGCAGGGGAGACCCAGTACTTC.

The chain is built from TRBV6-6 and TRBJ2-7, with D maybe TRBD2 (6 bases). The CDR3 totals 15 residues. From germline, CDR1 is MNHNY and CDR2 SVGAGI (reference sequence). The V end was cut by 0 bases, the J end by 5 bases, with 14 bases between. CDR3 bases: TGTGCCAGCAGTTACTCCCCGGGGGAAGGCCACGAGCAGTACTTC. Amino acid sequence: CASSYSPGEGHEQYF.

This rearrangement joins TRBV29-1 to TRBJ2-3; TRBD2 agrees at 7 bases. The CDR3 spans 14 residues. The V gene's germline CDR1 is SQVTM and CDR2 ANQGSEA. V shed 6 bases and J 0 bases; nucleotides not matched to a gene: 6. In DNA, the CDR3 is TGCAGCGTCGAGACTAGCCAAAGCACAGATACGCAGTATTTT. It is translated as CSVETSQSTDTQYF.

The chain uses TRBV6-6 and TRBJ1-2; 9 bases match TRBD1. This CDR3 region has 14 residues. V lost 2 bases, J lost 4 bases, and 2 bases stayed unmatched. Germline lookup yields CDR1 MNHNY and CDR2 SVGAGI (reference sequence). CDR3 loop: CASSYGQGSYGYTF. CDR3 coding DNA: TGTGCCAGCAGTTACGGACAGGGGAGCTATGGCTACACCTTC.

The rearrangement links TRBV11-2 to TRBJ1-6; 7 bases are shared with TRBD1. This CDR3 comprises 15 residues. Germline V gene lookup returns CDR1 SGHAT and CDR2 FQNNGV. J gave up 5 bases and V 5 bases, and 6 bases lay outside the gene matches. The CDR3 sequence: CASSAQGPDNSPLHF. The CDR3 region has the DNA TGTGCCAGCAGCGCACAGGGGCCCGATAATTCACCCCTCCACTTT.

This chain links TRBV2 with TRBJ1-2, with D unclear. This CDR3 is built from 14 residues. CDR1 SNHLY and CDR2 FYNNEI come from the germline V gene. V lost 1 base to trimming and J lost 3 bases, with 9 bases between them. In DNA, the CDR3 is TGTGCCAGCAGTGAAGGCAGGCAGTACTATGGCTACACCTTC. Its translation is CASSEGRQYYGYTF. Combining the CDR3 with reference TRBV2 and TRBJ1-2 gives the whole variable domain EPEVTQTPSHQVTQMGQEVILRCVPISNHLYFYWYRQILGQKVEFLVSFYNNEISEKSEIFDDQFSVERPDGSNFTLKIRSTKLEDSAMYFCASSEGRQYYGYTFGSGTRLTVV.

J is TRBJ1-6 and V is TRBV7-2; weak D call: TRBD1 (5 bases). This CDR3 contains 15 residues. The V and J ends lost 5 bases and 7 bases respectively, with 15 bases between them. In germline, CDR1 is SGHTA, CDR2 FQGNSA. Here the CDR3 reads CASSRRSGLNSPLHF. DNA of the CDR3: TGTGCCAGCAGCCGCCGGTCAGGGCTGAATTCACCCCTCCACTTT. The entire variable domain, with the rest obtained from reference TRBV7-2 and TRBJ1-6, is as follows: GAGVSQSPSNKVTEKGKDVELRCDPISGHTALYWYRQSLGQGLEFLIYFQGNSAPDKSGLPSDRFSAERTGGSVSTLTIQRTQQEDSAVYLCASSRRSGLNSPLHFGNGTRLTVT.

This clone is a singleton in its sample. The chain employs TRBV25-1 and TRBJ1-6; TRBD1 matches 8 bases. V shed 4 bases, J shed 7 bases, and the junction held 9 bases outside the gene matches. CDR3 length: 16 amino acids. CDR1 MGHDK and CDR2 SYGVNS come from the germline V gene. In DNA form, the CDR3 reads TGTGCCAGCAGTGGGATAGGGACAGGCCCAAATTCACCCCTCCACTTT. It codes for CASSGIGTGPNSPLHF.

The chain uses TRBV7-9 and TRBJ2-7, with TRBD1 matching 8 bases. Looked up from germline, CDR1 is SEHNR and CDR2 is FQNEAQ (reference sequence). V was clipped by 4 bases and J by 3 bases; unmatched bases: 5. The CDR3 consists of 14 residues. The CDR3 is CASSSGTGLYEQYF. The CDR3 DNA reads as TGTGCCAGCAGCTCCGGGACAGGCCTCTACGAGCAGTACTTC.

The chain uses TRBV2 and TRBJ2-4, with 8 nucleotides matching TRBD2. The junction had 4 bases not matched to a gene; V was cut back by 5 bases and J by 4 bases. The germline V gene has CDR1 SNHLY and CDR2 FYNNEI. The CDR3 has 14 amino acids. The CDR3 sequence: CASSPQRGKNIQYF. As DNA, the CDR3 is TGTGCCAGCAGTCCTCAGCGGGGGAAAAACATTCAGTACTTC.

In its sample, this clone was seen once. This chain links TRBV18 with TRBJ2-7, with 11 bases lining up with TRBD1. V shed 1 base, J shed 5 bases, and the junction held 1 base outside the gene matches. Germline V gene sequence: CDR1 KGHSH, CDR2 LQKENI. This CDR3 contains 14 residues. The CDR3 reads CASSPRGQGDEQYF. The DNA for the CDR3 is TGTGCCAGCTCACCACGGGGACAGGGGGACGAGCAGTACTTC.

DNA of the CDR3: TGCGCCAGCAGCTTGGCCGCGATTGGCAAGGAGAACTACGAGCAGTACTTC. It encodes CASSLAAIGKENYEQYF. The V call is TRBV5-1, the J call TRBJ2-7, with no clear D. The CDR3 has 17 amino acids. CDR1 and CDR2 from the germline V gene are SGHRS and YFSETQ. The V end lost 0 bases, the J end lost 3 bases, and 19 bases lay between the germline ends.

This rearrangement joins TRBV5-4 to TRBJ2-1; 10 bases align to TRBD2. The J segment lost 7 bases and the V segment lost 1 base, leaving 5 bases of the junction unmatched. The V gene's germline CDR1 is SGHNT and CDR2 YYREEE (reference sequence). The CDR3 is 15 amino acids. The CDR3 reads CASSLRLAGENEQFF. CDR3 in DNA: TGTGCCAGCAGCTTGCGTCTAGCGGGAGAGAATGAGCAGTTCTTC.

This chain connects TRBV24-1 to TRBJ2-5; 11 bases are shared with TRBD1. V shed 9 bases and J 4 bases; nucleotides not matched to a gene: 9. The CDR3 runs to 15 residues. Germline V lookup: CDR1 KGHDR, CDR2 SFDVKD. CDR3 residues: CATSPGTGGRETQYF. As DNA, the CDR3 is TGTGCCACCTCACCTGGGACAGGGGGTAGAGAGACCCAGTACTTC.